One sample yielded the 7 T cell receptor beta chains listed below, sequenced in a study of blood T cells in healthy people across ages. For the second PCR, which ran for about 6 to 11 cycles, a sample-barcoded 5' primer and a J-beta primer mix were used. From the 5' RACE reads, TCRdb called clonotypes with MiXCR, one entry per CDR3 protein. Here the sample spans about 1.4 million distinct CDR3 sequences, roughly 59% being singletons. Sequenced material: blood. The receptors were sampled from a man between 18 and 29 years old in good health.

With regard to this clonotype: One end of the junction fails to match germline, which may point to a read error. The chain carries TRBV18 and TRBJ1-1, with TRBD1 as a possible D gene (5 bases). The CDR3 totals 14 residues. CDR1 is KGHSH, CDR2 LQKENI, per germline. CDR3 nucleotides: TGTACCAGCTCGCACACGGGGCTGAACACTGAAGCTTTCTTT. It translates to CTSSHTGLNTEAFF.

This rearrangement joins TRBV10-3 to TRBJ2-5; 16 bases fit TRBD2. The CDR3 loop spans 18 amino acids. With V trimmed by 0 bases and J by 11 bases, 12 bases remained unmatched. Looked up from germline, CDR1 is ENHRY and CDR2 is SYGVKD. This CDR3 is CAISESGTSGRGNNEQYF. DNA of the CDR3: TGTGCCATCAGTGAGTCGGGGACTAGCGGGAGGGGAAACAATGAGCAGTACTTC.

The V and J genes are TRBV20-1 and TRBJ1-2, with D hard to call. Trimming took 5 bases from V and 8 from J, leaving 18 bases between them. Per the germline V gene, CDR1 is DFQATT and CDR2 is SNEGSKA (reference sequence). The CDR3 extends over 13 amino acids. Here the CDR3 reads CSAGTGSLVGYTF. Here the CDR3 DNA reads TGCAGTGCTGGAACCGGGTCCCTTGTGGGCTACACCTTC.

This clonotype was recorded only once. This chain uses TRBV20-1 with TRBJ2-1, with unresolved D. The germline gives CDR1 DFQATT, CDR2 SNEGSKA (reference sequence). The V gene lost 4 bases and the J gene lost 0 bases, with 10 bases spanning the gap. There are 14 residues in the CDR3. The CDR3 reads CSATALSSYNEQFF. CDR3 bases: TGCAGTGCTACGGCCCTGAGCTCCTACAATGAGCAGTTCTTC.

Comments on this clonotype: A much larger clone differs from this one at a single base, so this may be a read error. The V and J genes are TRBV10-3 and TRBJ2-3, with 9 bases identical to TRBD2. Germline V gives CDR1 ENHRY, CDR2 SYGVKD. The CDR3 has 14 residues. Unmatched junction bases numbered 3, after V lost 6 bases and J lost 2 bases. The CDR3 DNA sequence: TGTGCCATCAGGGCTAGCGGGACCACAGATACGCAGTATTTT. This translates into CAIRASGTTDTQYF.

CDR3: CASSYIPPGTRITYEQYF. In nucleotides, the CDR3 is TGTGCCAGCAGCTACATACCCCCGGGGACTAGGATTACCTACGAGCAGTACTTC. The chain recombines TRBV6-2 or TRBV6-3 with TRBJ2-7, with TRBD2 matching 8 bases. The CDR3 extends over 18 amino acids. The V and J ends lost 6 bases and 2 bases, in that order; junction bases with no gene match: 18. Germline values: CDR1 MNHEY, CDR2 SVGEGT.

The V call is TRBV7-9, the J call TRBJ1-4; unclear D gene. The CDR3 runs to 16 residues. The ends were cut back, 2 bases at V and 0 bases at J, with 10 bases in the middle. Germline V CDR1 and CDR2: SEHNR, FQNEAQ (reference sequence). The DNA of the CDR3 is TGTGCCAGCAGCTTACGGGTGGGGACAACTAATGAAAAACTGTTTTTT. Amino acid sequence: CASSLRVGTTNEKLFF.